These 4 T cell receptor beta chains originate from one sample sequenced in a study of shared clonotypes between healthy human individuals (dated by TCRdb to 2019 to 2021). Libraries were built with the immunoSEQ multiplex PCR assay. TCRdb's version of the immuneACCESS table is confined to in-frame rearrangements and falls short of the full clone set. An unresolved V gene accounts for under half of the shortfall where checked; the remainder is of unknown origin. The sample yields hundreds of thousands of clones; 90% to 95% were counted once. Approximately 0.11% of the sample rests with the top ten. CD8 naive samples consisted of CD45RO-negative cells that were positively selected for CCR7, yielding a CD45RA+CCR7+ population without TemRA cells. The sample taken for sequencing was naive CD8+ T cells sorted from blood. Interpreted using the paper, the cell subset or site label stands for: CD45RA+CCR7+. The receptors come from a woman in her 30s in good health.

The rearrangement joins TRBV28 to TRBJ2-3; a possible D gene is TRBD2 (6 bases). CDR3 length: 18 residues. V was cut by 4 bases and J by 2 bases, with 22 bases left in between. Germline V gene lookup returns CDR1 MDHEN and CDR2 SYDVKM. CDR3 sequence reads: CASSSEQITGVPTDTQYF. In nucleotides, the CDR3 is TGTGCCAGCAGTTCAGAGCAAATCACGGGGGTCCCCACAGATACGCAGTATTTT.

V gene TRBV7-2 combines with J gene TRBJ2-7; D ambiguous. The CDR3 runs 15 residues. Germline CDR1 is SGHTA and CDR2 is FQGNSA. The V end lost 1 base, the J end lost 3 bases, and 13 bases lay between the germline ends. The CDR3 spells CASSLERSTVYEQYF. CDR3 sequence (DNA): TGTGCCAGCAGCTTAGAACGATCGACGGTCTACGAGCAGTACTTC.

The rearrangement uses TRBV27 and TRBJ2-5; possible D gene TRBD1, 6 bases. The CDR3 contains 14 residues. CDR1 is MNHEY and CDR2 is SMNVEV in the germline V gene (reference sequence). The V end was cut by 0 bases, the J end by 3 bases, with 8 bases between. In DNA form, the CDR3 reads TGTGCCAGCAGTTTATCGAACAGGGAAGAGACCCAGTACTTC. It specifies CASSLSNREETQYF.

The genes are TRBV7-6 and TRBJ2-1; TRBD2 might be the D (6 bases). CDR3 length equals 17 residues. Germline values: CDR1 SGHVS, CDR2 FNYEAQ. V was pared by 5 bases and J by 8 bases, with 25 bases between. The CDR3, as DNA: TGTGCCAGCAGCCTGGAAAAGACTAGACCGGATTCACATGAGCAGTTCTTC. This gives the protein CASSLEKTRPDSHEQFF.